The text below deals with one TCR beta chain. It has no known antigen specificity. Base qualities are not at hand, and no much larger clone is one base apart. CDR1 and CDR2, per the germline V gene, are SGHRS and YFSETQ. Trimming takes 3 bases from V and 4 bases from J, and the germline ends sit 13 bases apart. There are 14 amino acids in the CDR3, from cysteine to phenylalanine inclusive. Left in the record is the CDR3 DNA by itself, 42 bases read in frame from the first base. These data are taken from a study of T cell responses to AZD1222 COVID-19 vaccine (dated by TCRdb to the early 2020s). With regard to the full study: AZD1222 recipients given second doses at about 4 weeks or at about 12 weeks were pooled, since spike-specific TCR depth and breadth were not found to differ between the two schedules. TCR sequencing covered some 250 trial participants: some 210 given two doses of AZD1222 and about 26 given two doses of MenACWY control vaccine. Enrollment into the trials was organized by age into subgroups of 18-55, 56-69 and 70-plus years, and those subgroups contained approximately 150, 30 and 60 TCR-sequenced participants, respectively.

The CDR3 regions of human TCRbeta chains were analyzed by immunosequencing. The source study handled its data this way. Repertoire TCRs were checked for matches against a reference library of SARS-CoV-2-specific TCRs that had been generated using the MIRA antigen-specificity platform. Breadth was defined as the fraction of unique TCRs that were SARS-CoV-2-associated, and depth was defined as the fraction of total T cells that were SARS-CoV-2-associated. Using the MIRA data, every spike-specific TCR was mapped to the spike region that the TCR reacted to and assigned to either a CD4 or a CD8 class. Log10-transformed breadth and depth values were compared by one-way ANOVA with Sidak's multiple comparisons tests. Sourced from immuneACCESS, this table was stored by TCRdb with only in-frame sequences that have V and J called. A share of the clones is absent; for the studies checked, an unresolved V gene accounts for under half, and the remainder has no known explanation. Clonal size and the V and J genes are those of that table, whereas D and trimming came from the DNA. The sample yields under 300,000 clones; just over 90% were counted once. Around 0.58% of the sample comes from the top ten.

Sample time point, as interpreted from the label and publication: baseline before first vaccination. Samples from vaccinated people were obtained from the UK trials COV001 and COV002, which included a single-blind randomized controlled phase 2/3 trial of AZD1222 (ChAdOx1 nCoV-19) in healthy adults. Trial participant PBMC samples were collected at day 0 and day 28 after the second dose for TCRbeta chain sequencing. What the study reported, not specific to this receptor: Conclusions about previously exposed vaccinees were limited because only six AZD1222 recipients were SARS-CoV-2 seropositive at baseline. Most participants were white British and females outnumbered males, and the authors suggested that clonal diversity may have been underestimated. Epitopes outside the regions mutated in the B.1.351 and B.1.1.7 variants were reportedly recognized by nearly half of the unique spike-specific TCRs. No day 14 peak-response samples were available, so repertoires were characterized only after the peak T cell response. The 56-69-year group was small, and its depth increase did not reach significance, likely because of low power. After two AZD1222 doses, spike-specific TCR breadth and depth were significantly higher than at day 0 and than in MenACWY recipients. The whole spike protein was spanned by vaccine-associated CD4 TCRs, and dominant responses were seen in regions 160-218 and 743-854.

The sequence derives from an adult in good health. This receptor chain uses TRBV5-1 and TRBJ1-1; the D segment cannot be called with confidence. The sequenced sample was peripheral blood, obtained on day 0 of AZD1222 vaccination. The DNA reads TGCGCCAGCAGCTCAAGGACCCTTAGCACTGAAGCTTTCTTT. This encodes CASSSRTLSTEAFF.